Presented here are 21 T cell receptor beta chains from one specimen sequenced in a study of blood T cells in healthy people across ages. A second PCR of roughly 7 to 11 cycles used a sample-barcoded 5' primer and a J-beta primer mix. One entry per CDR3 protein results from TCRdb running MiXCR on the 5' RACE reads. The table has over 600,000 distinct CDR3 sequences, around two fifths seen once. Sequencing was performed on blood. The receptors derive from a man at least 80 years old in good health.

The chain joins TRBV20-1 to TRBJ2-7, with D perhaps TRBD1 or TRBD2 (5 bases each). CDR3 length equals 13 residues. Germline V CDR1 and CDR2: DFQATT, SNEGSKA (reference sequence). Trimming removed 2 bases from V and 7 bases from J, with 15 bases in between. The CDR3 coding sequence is TGCAGTGCTAGATATTCGGGGCTGAATGAGCAGTACTTC. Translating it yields CSARYSGLNEQYF.

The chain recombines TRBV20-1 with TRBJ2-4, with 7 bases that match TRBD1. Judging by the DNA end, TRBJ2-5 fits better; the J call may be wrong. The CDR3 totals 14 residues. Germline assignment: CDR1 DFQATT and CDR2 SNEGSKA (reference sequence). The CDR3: CSAALGTDQETQYF. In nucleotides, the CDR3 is TGCAGTGCCGCGCTCGGGACAGACCAAGAGACCCAGTACTTC.

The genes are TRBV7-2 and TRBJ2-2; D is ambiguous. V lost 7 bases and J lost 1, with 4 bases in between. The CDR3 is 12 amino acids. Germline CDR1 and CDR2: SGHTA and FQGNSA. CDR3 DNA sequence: TGTGCCAGCACCAGGAACACCGGGGAGCTGTTTTTT. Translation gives CASTRNTGELFF.

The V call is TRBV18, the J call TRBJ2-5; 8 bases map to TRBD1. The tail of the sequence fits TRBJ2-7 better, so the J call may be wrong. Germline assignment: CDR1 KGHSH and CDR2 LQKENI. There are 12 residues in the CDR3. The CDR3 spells CASSATGVEQYF. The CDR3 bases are TGTGCCAGCTCTGCGACAGGGGTCGAGCAGTACTTC.

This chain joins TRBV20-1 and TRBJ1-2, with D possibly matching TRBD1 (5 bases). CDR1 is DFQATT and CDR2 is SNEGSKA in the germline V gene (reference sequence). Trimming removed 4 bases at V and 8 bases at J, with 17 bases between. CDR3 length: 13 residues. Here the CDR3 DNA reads TGCAGTGCTAATTTAAAAGGGGCGGGCGGCTACACCTTC. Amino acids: CSANLKGAGGYTF.

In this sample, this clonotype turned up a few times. CDR3 coding DNA: TGCAGCGCCGAAATGGGACAGACCCCTGGCGAGCAGTACTTC. It is translated as CSAEMGQTPGEQYF. The rearrangement links TRBV29-1 to TRBJ2-7, with 7 bases that match TRBD1. Germline V lookup: CDR1 SQVTM, CDR2 ANQGSEA. Unmatched junction bases numbered 15, after V lost 7 bases and J lost 6 bases. The CDR3 covers 14 residues.

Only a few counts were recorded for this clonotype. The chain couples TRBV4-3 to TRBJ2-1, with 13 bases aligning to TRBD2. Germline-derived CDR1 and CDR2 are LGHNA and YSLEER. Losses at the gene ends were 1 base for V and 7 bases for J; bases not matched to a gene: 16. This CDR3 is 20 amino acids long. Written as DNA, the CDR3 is TGCGCCAGCAGCCAAGGAACTAGCGGGAGGGTCCAACCAATCCGAAATGAGCAGTTCTTC. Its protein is CASSQGTSGRVQPIRNEQFF.

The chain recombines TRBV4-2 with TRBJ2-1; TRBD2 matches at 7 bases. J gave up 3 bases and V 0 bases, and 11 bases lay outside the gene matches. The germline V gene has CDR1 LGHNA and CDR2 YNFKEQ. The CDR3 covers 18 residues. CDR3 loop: CASSQDGNLAEGYNEQFF. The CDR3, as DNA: TGTGCCAGCAGCCAAGACGGTAATCTAGCGGAGGGCTACAATGAGCAGTTCTTC.

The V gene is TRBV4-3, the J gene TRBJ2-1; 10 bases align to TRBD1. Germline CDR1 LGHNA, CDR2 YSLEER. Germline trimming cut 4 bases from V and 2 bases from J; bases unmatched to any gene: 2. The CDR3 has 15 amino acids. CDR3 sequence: CASSRQGATYNEQFF. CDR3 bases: TGCGCCAGCAGCCGACAGGGGGCCACCTACAATGAGCAGTTCTTC.

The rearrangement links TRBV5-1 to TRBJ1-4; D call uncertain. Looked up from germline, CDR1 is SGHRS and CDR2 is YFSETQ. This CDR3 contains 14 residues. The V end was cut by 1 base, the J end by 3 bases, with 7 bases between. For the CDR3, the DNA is TGCGCCAGCAGCTTGAGCGGGGCTAATGAAAAACTGTTTTTT. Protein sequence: CASSLSGANEKLFF.

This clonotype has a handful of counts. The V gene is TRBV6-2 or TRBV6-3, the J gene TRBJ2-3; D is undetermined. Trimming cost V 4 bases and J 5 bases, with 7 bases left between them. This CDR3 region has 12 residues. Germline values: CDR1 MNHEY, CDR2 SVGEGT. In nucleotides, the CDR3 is TGTGCCAGCAGTTCCGGTGGAGATACGCAGTATTTT. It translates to CASSSGGDTQYF.

The CDR3 is CASSLGNLKRYDQETQYF. The CDR3 nucleotides are TGCGCCAGCAGCTTGGGGAATCTCAAGCGGTACGACCAAGAGACCCAGTACTTC. The V gene is TRBV5-1, the J gene TRBJ2-5; D is possibly TRBD2 (5 bases). V was pared by 0 bases and J by 0 bases, with 18 bases between. CDR3 length: 18 residues. Looked up from germline, CDR1 is SGHRS and CDR2 is YFSETQ.

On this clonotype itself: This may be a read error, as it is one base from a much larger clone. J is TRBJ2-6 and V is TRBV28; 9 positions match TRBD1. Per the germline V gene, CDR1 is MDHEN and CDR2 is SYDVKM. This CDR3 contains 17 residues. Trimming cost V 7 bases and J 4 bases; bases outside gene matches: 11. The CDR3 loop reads CASKGTGWYLGANVLTF. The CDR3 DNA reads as TGTGCCAGCAAAGGGACAGGGTGGTACTTAGGGGCCAACGTCCTGACTTTC.

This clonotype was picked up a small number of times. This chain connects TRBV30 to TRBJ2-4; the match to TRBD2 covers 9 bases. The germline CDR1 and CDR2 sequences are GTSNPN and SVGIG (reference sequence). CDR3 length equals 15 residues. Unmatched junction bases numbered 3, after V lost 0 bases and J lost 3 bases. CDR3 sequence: CAWSVPSGVKNIQYF. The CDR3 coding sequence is TGTGCCTGGAGTGTCCCTAGCGGGGTCAAAAACATTCAGTACTTC. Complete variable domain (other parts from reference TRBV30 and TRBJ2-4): SQTIHQWPATLVQPVGSPLSLECTVEGTSNPNLYWYRQAAGRGLQLLFYSVGIGQISSEVPQNLSASRPQDRQFILSSKKLLLSDSGFYLCAWSVPSGVKNIQYFGAGTRLSVL.

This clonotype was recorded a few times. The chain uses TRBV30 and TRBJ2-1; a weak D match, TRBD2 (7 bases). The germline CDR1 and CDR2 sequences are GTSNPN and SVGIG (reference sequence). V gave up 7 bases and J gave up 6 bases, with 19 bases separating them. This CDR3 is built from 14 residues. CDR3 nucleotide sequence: TGTGCCTTGACCGGGACGGGGGGCTTCAATGAGCAGTTCTTC. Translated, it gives CALTGTGGFNEQFF.

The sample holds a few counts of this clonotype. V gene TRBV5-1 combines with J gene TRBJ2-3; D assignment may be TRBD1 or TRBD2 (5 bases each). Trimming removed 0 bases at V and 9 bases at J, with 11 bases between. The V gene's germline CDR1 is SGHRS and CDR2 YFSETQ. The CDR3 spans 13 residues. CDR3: CASSLAGTTTQYF. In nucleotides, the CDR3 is TGCGCCAGCAGCTTGGCGGGGACCACCACGCAGTATTTT. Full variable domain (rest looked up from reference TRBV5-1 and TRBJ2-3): KAGVTQTPRYLIKTRGQQVTLSCSPISGHRSVSWYQQTPGQGLQFLFEYFSETQRNKGNFPGRFSGRQFSNSRSEMNVSTLELGDSALYLCASSLAGTTTQYFGPGTRLTVL.

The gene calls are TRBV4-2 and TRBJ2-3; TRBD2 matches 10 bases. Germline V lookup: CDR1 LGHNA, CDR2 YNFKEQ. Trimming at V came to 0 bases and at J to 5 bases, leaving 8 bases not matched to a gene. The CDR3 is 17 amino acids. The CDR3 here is CASSQDGLAGVGDTQYF. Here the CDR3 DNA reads TGTGCCAGCAGCCAAGATGGTCTAGCGGGAGTTGGAGATACGCAGTATTTT.

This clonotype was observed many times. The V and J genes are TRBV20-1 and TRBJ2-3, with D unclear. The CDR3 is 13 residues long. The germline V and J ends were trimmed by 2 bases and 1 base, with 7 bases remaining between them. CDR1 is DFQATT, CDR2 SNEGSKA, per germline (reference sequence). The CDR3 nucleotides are TGCAGTGCTAGACCAGGTCGCACAGATACGCAGTATTTT. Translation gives CSARPGRTDTQYF.

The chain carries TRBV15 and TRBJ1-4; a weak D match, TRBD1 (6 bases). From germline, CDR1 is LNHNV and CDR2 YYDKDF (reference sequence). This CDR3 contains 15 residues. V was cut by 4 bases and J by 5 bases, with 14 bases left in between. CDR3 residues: CATSKRYRENEKLFF. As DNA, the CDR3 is TGTGCCACCAGCAAACGGTACAGGGAGAATGAAAAACTGTTTTTT. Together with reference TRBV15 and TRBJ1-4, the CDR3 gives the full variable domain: DAMVIQNPRYQVTQFGKPVTLSCSQTLNHNVMYWYQQKSSQAPKLLFHYYDKDFNNEADTPDNFQSRRPNTSFCFLDIRSPGLGDTAMYLCATSKRYRENEKLFFGSGTQLSVL.

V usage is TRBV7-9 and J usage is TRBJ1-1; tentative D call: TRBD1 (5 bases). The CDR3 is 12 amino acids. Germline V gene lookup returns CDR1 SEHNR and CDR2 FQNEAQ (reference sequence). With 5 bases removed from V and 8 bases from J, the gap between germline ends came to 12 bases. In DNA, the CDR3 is TGTGCCAGCAGCCCATGGGGGGGGGAAGCTTTCTTT. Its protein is CASSPWGGEAFF.

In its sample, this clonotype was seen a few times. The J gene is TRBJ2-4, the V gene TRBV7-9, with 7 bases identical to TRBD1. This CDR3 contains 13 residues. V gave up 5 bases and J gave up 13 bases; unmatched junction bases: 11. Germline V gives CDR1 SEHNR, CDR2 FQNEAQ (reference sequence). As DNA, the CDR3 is TGTGCCAGCAGCCCGAGGGACAGCCTGGGGCAGTACTTC. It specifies CASSPRDSLGQYF. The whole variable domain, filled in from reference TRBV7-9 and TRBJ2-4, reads DTGVSQNPRHKITKRGQNVTFRCDPISEHNRLYWYRQTLGQGPEFLTYFQNEAQLEKSRLLSDRFSAERPKGSFSTLEIQRTEQGDSAMYLCASSPRDSLGQYFGAGTRLSVL.